These 17 T cell receptor beta chains were all obtained from the same sample, sequenced in a study of cytomegalovirus exposure and HLA in healthy donors. Clones were sequenced by immunoSEQ multiplex PCR, and TCRdb holds only the in-frame ones, with some missing. This table has about 130,000 clones, more than 80% appearing once. Source material: PBMCs. The receptor source for this set is a young woman in good health and CMV-seropositive.

The genes are TRBV5-1 and TRBJ1-1, with D tentatively TRBD1 (6 bases). The CDR3 length is 13 residues. CDR1 is SGHRS, CDR2 YFSETQ, per germline. Trimming took off 2 bases at V and 2 bases at J, with 7 bases between the two ends. The CDR3 protein is CASSLGGNTEAFF. In DNA form, the CDR3 reads TGCGCCAGCAGCTTAGGGGGAAACACTGAAGCTTTCTTT.

The chain is built from TRBV5-4 and TRBJ1-2; D is perhaps TRBD1 (6 bases). CDR3 length equals 14 residues. The germline V gene has CDR1 SGHNT and CDR2 YYREEE (reference sequence). V was clipped by 2 bases and J by 2 bases, with 10 bases between them. CDR3 bases: TGTGCCAGCAGCTTTCCCGGGACAAACTATGGCTACACCTTC. Translation: CASSFPGTNYGYTF.

V and J are TRBV7-2 and TRBJ1-2; the match to TRBD1 covers 7 bases. The CDR3 runs to 14 residues. J was trimmed by 6 bases and V by 6 bases; bases with no gene match: 10. Germline V gene lookup returns CDR1 SGHTA and CDR2 FQGNSA. The CDR3 DNA is TGTGCCAGCAGACTAGACAGGGCCCCGGATGGCTACACCTTC. Protein: CASRLDRAPDGYTF. The full variable domain, its missing parts supplied by reference TRBV7-2 and TRBJ1-2, is GAGVSQSPSNKVTEKGKDVELRCDPISGHTALYWYRQSLGQGLEFLIYFQGNSAPDKSGLPSDRFSAERTGGSVSTLTIQRTQQEDSAVYLCASRLDRAPDGYTFGSGTRLTVV.

The rearrangement links TRBV15 to TRBJ2-2; 8 nucleotides agree with TRBD2. CDR1 and CDR2 from the germline V gene are LNHNV and YYDKDF (reference sequence). With V trimmed by 3 bases and J by 7 bases, 4 bases remained unmatched. CDR3 size: 14 residues. The chain's CDR3 is CATSSGLADGELFF. The CDR3 DNA reads TGTGCCACCAGCAGTGGACTAGCTGACGGGGAGCTGTTTTTT.

This chain links TRBV5-1 with TRBJ2-7; TRBD2 matches at 7 bases. Germline V gene data show CDR1 as SGHRS and CDR2 as YFSETQ. The ends lost 3 bases at V and 6 bases at J; junction bases unmatched: 6. CDR3 length: 13 amino acids. This chain's CDR3 is CASSSGQRGEQYF. The CDR3 DNA is TGCGCCAGCAGCTCCGGCCAGCGGGGCGAGCAGTACTTC.

The gene calls are TRBV15 and TRBJ2-3, with 12 bases matching TRBD2. With V trimmed by 5 bases and J by 4 bases, 7 bases remained unmatched. The V gene's germline CDR1 is LNHNV and CDR2 YYDKDF (reference sequence). This CDR3 region has 16 residues. CDR3 bases: TGTGCCACCAGCCCCCTAGCGGGGGGGCCCGCAGATACGCAGTATTTT. Its protein product is CATSPLAGGPADTQYF.

The J gene is TRBJ2-7, the V gene TRBV28; 8 bases are a match to TRBD1. The CDR3 covers 15 residues. V lost 4 bases to trimming and J lost 5 bases; unmatched junction nucleotides: 10. The germline V gene has CDR1 MDHEN and CDR2 SYDVKM. CDR3: CASSSLDRENHEQYF. CDR3 nucleotide sequence: TGTGCCAGCAGTTCATTGGACAGGGAAAACCACGAGCAGTACTTC.

This clone was seen once. This chain joins TRBV9 and TRBJ2-7, with D perhaps TRBD1 (5 bases). Germline-derived CDR1 and CDR2 are SGDLS and YYNGEE. V lost 4 bases, J lost 4 bases, and 24 bases lay in between. The CDR3 extends over 17 amino acids. The DNA for the CDR3 is TGTGCCAGCAGCCCGGGCCCGGGCCCAGGGTCGACTTACGAGCAGTACTTC. Amino acids: CASSPGPGPGSTYEQYF.

The V call is TRBV19, the J call TRBJ2-4; D is possibly TRBD2 (6 bases). This CDR3 is 16 amino acids long. Germline V gene lookup returns CDR1 LNHDA and CDR2 SQIVND (reference sequence). V lost 3 bases and J lost 6, with 18 bases in between. The CDR3 spells CASSITRGGTGNIQYF. In DNA, the CDR3 is TGTGCCAGTAGTATTACGCGCGGAGGGACGGGAAACATTCAGTACTTC.

V usage is TRBV29-1 and J usage is TRBJ2-2; TRBD2 matches at 9 bases. The CDR3 has 16 amino acids. With V trimmed by 7 bases and J by 1 base, 10 bases remained unmatched. Per germline, CDR1 SQVTM and CDR2 ANQGSEA. The CDR3 is CSGRASGDQNTGELFF. CDR3 DNA: TGCAGCGGGCGGGCTAGCGGGGATCAGAACACCGGGGAGCTGTTTTTT.

The rearrangement joins TRBV5-4 to TRBJ2-3; possibly TRBD2 for D (5 bases). Germline V gene sequence: CDR1 SGHNT, CDR2 YYREEE (reference sequence). The CDR3 has 15 residues. Trimming left V 4 bases short and J 2 bases short, with 14 bases between. The CDR3 DNA sequence: TGTGCCAGCAGCCGGGGTGGGGAATACACAGATACGCAGTATTTT. Protein product: CASSRGGEYTDTQYF.

The chain combines TRBV5-1 with TRBJ2-7, with D tentatively TRBD2 (5 bases). This CDR3 is built from 14 residues. Trimming stripped 0 bases from V and 6 bases from J, with 13 bases between. Germline V gene sequence: CDR1 SGHRS, CDR2 YFSETQ. The DNA for the CDR3 is TGCGCCAGCAGCTTGGACCCAAGTGGGAGCGAGCAGTACTTC. Translated, it gives CASSLDPSGSEQYF.

The chain combines TRBV11-2 with TRBJ1-2; 7 nucleotides line up with TRBD1. Germline V CDR1 and CDR2: SGHAT, FQNNGV. This CDR3 comprises 13 residues. Germline trimming cut 1 base from V and 4 bases from J; bases unmatched to any gene: 0. CDR3 sequence (DNA): TGTGCCAGCAGCTTAGGGACAGGCTATGGCTACACCTTC. Amino acid sequence: CASSLGTGYGYTF.

DNA of the CDR3: TGCGCCAGCAGCATGAGGCCGAGCGAATGGAGCTCCTACAATGAGCAGTTCTTC. Translating gives CASSMRPSEWSSYNEQFF. V is TRBV5-1 and J is TRBJ2-1; D remains unclear. Trimming removed 4 bases from V and 0 bases from J, with 20 bases in between. Germline V CDR1 and CDR2: SGHRS, YFSETQ. This CDR3 is 18 amino acids long.

CDR3 nucleotide sequence: TGTGCCAGCAGCCGAAGACAGGGCGGAGGCTACACCTTC. Translated: CASSRRQGGGYTF. This chain uses TRBV11-3 with TRBJ1-2; 7 bases are a match to TRBD1. Germline values: CDR1 SGHNT, CDR2 YENEEA. The CDR3 length is 13 residues. V gave up 5 bases and J gave up 8 bases; unmatched junction bases: 8.

The chain links TRBV9 to TRBJ1-3, with D hard to call. This CDR3 region has 14 residues. CDR1 and CDR2 (germline): SGDLS, YYNGEE. V was clipped by 9 bases and J by 0 bases, with 13 bases between them. This chain's CDR3 is CAKRGMSSGNTIYF. The CDR3 DNA reads TGTGCCAAACGGGGAATGAGCTCTGGAAACACCATATATTTT.

The chain joins TRBV7-8 to TRBJ1-5, with a weak D call TRBD1 (6 bases). Germline V gene sequence: CDR1 SGHVS, CDR2 FQNEAQ. This CDR3 is built from 14 residues. V was clipped by 6 bases and J by 9 bases, with 18 bases between them. CDR3 residues: CASSEGVGSWPQHF. In DNA, the CDR3 is TGTGCCAGCAGTGAGGGGGTTGGGAGTTGGCCCCAGCATTTT.